This TCR beta chain comes out of a study of CXCR3-negative and CXCR3-positive naive CD8 T cells (dated by TCRdb to between 2018 and 2021). Notes on the research overall: In total, 120 million to 150 million TRB reads were obtained, which works out to roughly 1.5 +/- 0.3 million reads per library. Diversity and physicochemical repertoire analyses covered about a dozen donors pooled from two independent experiments. TRBV-TRBJ cluster analysis included naive subsets from several donors and memory cells from 3 donors. The investigation overall reported the following: Freshly isolated PBMCs were used for most assays because CXCR3 expression partially decreased after cryopreservation. Surface CD5, linked to self-reactivity in mice, was comparable between naive subsets; TCR interaction strength was therefore also inferred from TRB CDR3 physicochemical properties. TRBV-TRBJ usage was similar between naive CXCR3-negative and CXCR3-positive cells from the same donor, while memory cells showed distinct patterns. TRB CDR3s from CXCR3-positive naive cells showed higher hydrophobicity (lower Kidera factor 4), lower energy, and higher strength and volume indices than CXCR3-negative naive cells. Comparably high repertoire diversity was found in both naive subsets, whereas much lower repertoire diversity was found in memory CD8+ T cells.

The listed sequencing device is NextSeq 550. The Human TCR Profiling Kit (MiLaboratory) was used to make UMI-labeled 5' RACE TRB cDNA libraries. The full amount of extracted RNA was used for cDNA synthesis, and the full amount of resulting cDNA was used for PCR amplification. Libraries were prepared in parallel using an identical number of PCR cycles. Processing in the source paper ran as follows. About 53,000 +/- 10,000 unique UMI-labeled TRB cDNA molecules per library were extracted with MIGEC and MiXCR, with at least two reads per UMI required. Each library averaged roughly 36,000 +/- 9,600 functional in-frame TRB CDR3 nucleotide clonotypes without stop codons. After each sample was downsampled to 5000 UMI-labeled TRB molecules, VDJtools was used to calculate diversity metrics such as normalized Shannon-Wiener and Chao1. Clonotype-size-weighted physicochemical properties of the central five CDR3 residues (interaction energy, strength, volume and Kidera factor 4) were computed in VDJtools. TCRdb reprocessed the reads and provides one entry for every CDR3 protein sequence; no DNA is given. These V and J calls derive from TCRdb rather than the authors' analysis. The sample table records tens of thousands of distinct CDR3 sequences. Roughly 4% of the sample is held by the ten biggest clonotypes.

Turning to this clonotype: It lacks a known antigen.

For every CD8+ T cell subset, 300,000 cells were flow-sorted straight into RLT lysis buffer, and each subset was sorted in triplicate. Naive CD8+ T cells were defined stringently as CD45RO-CCR7+CD27+CD95- to exclude memory contaminants. Using standard density gradient centrifugation, peripheral blood mononuclear cells were isolated from buffy coats. A FACSAria III was used to flow-sort naive CXCR3-negative and CXCR3-positive CD8+ T cells. An RNeasy Mini Kit was used to extract total RNA from the sorted cells. The CDR3 numbers 14 residues from cysteine through phenylalanine. No DNA accompanies this entry. According to the germline V gene (reference sequence), CDR1 reads LGHDT and CDR2 reads YNNKEL.

Sequencing was performed on naive CXCR3- CD8+ T cells from blood. Sample cell subset or site, as interpreted from the label and publication: CD45RO-CCR7+CD27+CD95- naive CD8+ T cells lacking CXCR3 (TNR3-). The V and J segments used are TRBV3-1 and TRBJ2-4; as DNA is missing, the TRBD1 call by TCRdb cannot be tested. This clonotype was sampled from a human donor in good health. Some clones in this sample may be carry-over from other donors' samples. The CDR3 protein is CASSLGQGKNIQYF.